The clone carrying this T cell receptor beta chain was counted only a few times. Antigen unknown. The library was made from cDNA and included unique molecular identifiers. The authors obtained 400,000 to 600,000 cDNA molecules from about 0.94 to 9.7 million T cells. TCRdb passed the PCR reads through MiXCR, listing each CDR3 protein once. This table has hundreds of thousands of distinct CDR3 sequences, approximately 59% appearing once. The data originate from a study of post-analysis software for immune sequencing data. Study-wide context: Recorded subtypes: relapsing-remitting, secondary progressive, progressive-relapsing; some patients unannotated.

Study results and caveats: Clustering by F measure revealed strong co-clustering among samples prepared together in one batch. Multiple sclerosis patients had significantly lower normalized Chao1 diversity than controls. Patients used about 5 TRBV segments, including TRBV5-6, TRBV5-1 and TRBV20-1, more often than controls.

The length of the CDR3 is 14 residues. V lost 3 bases and J 2 bases, leaving 13 bases between the germline ends. In germline, CDR1 is DFQATT, CDR2 SNEGSKA (reference sequence). The sequence came from a girl between 2 and 10 years old with multiple sclerosis. The rearrangement joins TRBV20-1 to TRBJ1-1; D is perhaps TRBD1 (5 bases). The sequencing input was blood. The CDR3 sequence: CSASRQGGNTEAFF. The CDR3 DNA sequence: TGCAGTGCTAGTCGGCAGGGCGGTAACACTGAAGCTTTCTTT.